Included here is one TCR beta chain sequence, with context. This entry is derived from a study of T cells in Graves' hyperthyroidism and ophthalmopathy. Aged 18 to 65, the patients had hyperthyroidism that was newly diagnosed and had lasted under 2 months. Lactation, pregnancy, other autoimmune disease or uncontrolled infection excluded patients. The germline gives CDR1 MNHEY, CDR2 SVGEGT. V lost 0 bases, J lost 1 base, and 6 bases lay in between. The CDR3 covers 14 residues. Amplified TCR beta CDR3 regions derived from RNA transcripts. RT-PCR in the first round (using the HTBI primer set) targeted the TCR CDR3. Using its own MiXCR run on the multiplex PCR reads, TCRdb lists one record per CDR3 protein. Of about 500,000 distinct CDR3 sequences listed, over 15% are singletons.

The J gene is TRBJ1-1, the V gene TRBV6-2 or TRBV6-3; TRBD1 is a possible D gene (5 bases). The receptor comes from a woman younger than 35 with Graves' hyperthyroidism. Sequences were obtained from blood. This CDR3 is CASSYSDTNTEAFF. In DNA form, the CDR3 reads TGTGCCAGCAGTTACTCGGACACGAACACTGAAGCTTTCTTT.